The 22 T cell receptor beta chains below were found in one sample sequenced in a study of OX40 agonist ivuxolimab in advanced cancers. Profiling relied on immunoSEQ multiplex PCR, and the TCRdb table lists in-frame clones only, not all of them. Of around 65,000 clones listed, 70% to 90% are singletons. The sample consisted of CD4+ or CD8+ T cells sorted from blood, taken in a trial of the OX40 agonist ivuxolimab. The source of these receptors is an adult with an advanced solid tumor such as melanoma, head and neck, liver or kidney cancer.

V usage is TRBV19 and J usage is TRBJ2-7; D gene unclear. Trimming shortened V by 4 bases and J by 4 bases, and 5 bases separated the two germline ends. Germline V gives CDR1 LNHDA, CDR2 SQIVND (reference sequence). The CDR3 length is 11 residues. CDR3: CASSKGYEQYF. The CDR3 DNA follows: TGTGCCAGTAGTAAAGGGTACGAGCAGTACTTC.

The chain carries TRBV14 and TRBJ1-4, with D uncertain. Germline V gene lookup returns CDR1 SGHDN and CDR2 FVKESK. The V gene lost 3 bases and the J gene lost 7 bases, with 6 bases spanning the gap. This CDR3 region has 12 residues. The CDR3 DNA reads TGTGCCAGCAGCCACACAGCTGAAAAACTGTTTTTT. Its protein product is CASSHTAEKLFF.

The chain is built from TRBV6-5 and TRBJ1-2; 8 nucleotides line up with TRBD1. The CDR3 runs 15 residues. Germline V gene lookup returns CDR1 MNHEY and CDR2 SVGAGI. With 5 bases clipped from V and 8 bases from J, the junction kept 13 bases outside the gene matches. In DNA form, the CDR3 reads TGTGCCAGCAGTAGATCGACAGGGGCCGCCGGCGGCTACACCTTC. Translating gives CASSRSTGAAGGYTF.

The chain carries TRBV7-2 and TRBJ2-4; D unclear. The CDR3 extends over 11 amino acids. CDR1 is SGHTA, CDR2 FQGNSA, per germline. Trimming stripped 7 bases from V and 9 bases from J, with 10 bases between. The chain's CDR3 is CASMRSGIQYF. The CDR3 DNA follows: TGTGCCAGCATGAGGTCGGGCATTCAGTACTTC.

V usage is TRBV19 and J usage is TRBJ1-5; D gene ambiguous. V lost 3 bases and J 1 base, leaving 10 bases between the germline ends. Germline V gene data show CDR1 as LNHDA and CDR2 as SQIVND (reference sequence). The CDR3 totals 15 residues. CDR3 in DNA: TGTGCCAGTAGTATCTCAGCCGTAAGCAATCAGCCCCAGCATTTT. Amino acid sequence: CASSISAVSNQPQHF.

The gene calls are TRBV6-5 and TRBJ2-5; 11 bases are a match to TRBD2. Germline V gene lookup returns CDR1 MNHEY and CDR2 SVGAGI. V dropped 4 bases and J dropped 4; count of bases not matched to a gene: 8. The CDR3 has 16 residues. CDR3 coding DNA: TGTGCCAGCAGTTCGGATAGCGGGGGGGCAGGAGAGACCCAGTACTTC. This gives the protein CASSSDSGGAGETQYF.

The CDR3, as DNA: TGTGCCAGCAGCGTCAACCCACAGGGGAACACTGAAGCTTTCTTT. It specifies CASSVNPQGNTEAFF. This chain uses TRBV9 with TRBJ1-1; maybe TRBD1 (6 bases). The CDR3 consists of 15 residues. CDR1 and CDR2 (germline): SGDLS, YYNGEE. V was trimmed by 2 bases and J by 1 base, leaving 12 bases between them.

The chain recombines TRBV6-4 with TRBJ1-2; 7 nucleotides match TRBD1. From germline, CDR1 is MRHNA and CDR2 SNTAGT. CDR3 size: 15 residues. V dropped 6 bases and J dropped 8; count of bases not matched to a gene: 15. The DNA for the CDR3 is TGTGCCAGCAGCCAAATGACAGGGACAGTCGACGGCTACACCTTC. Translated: CASSQMTGTVDGYTF.

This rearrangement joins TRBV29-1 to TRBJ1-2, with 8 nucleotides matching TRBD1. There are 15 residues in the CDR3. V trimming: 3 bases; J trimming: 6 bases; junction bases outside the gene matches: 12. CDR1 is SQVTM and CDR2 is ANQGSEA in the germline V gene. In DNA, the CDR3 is TGCAGCGTTGAGGACCAGACTACAGGGGGACATGGCTACACCTTC. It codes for CSVEDQTTGGHGYTF.

DNA for the CDR3: TGTGCCAGCAGTTTATTGGGACAGGGCCAAGAGACCCAGTACTTC. This gives the protein CASSLLGQGQETQYF. This chain joins TRBV27 and TRBJ2-5; the match to TRBD1 covers 9 bases. The germline gives CDR1 MNHEY, CDR2 SMNVEV (reference sequence). This CDR3 spans 15 amino acids. The junction had 1 base not matched to a gene; V was cut back by 1 base and J by 1 base.

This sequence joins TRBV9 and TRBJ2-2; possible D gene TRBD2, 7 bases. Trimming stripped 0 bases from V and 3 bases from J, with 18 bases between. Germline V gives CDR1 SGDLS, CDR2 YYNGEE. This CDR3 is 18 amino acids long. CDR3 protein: CASSVAVPGGPYTGELFF. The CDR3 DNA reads TGTGCCAGCAGCGTAGCTGTTCCCGGGGGGCCGTACACCGGGGAGCTGTTTTTT.

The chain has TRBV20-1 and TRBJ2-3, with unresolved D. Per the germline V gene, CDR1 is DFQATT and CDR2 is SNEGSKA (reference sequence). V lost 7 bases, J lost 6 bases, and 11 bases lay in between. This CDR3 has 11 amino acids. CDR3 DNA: TGCAGTGGGGCGAAGTCGGATACGCAGTATTTT. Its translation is CSGAKSDTQYF.

CDR3 nucleotide sequence: TGTGCCAGCAGCTTGGCCAGGACAGGGACGCGAGAGACGCAGTATTTT. As protein: CASSLARTGTRETQYF. The chain joins TRBV5-8 to TRBJ2-3, with TRBD1 matching 8 bases. Germline CDR1 and CDR2: SGHTS and YDEGEE. The CDR3 is 16 amino acids. V lost 0 bases to trimming and J lost 9 bases; unmatched junction nucleotides: 12.

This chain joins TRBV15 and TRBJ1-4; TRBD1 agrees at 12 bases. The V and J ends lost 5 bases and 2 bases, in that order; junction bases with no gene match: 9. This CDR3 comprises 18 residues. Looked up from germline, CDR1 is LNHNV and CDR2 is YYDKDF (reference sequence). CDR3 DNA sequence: TGTGCCACCAGCGCCCCCGGGACAGGGGGCTTGACTAATGAAAAACTGTTTTTT. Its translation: CATSAPGTGGLTNEKLFF.

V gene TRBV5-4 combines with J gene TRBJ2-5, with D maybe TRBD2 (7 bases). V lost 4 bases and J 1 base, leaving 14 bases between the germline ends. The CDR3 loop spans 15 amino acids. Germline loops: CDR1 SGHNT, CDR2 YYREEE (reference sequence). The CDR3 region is CASSQARGAQETQYF. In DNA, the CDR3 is TGTGCCAGCAGCCAAGCCCGGGGGGCCCAAGAGACCCAGTACTTC.

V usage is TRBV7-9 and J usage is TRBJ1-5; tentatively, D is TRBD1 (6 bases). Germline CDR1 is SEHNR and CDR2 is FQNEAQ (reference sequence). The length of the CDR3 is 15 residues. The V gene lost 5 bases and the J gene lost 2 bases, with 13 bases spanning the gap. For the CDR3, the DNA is TGTGCCAGCAGCCTTGGGGGGGCCGGCAATCAGCCCCAGCATTTT. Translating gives CASSLGGAGNQPQHF. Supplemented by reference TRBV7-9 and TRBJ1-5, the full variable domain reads DTGVSQNPRHKITKRGQNVTFRCDPISEHNRLYWYRQTLGQGPEFLTYFQNEAQLEKSRLLSDRFSAERPKGSFSTLEIQRTEQGDSAMYLCASSLGGAGNQPQHFGDGTRLSIL.

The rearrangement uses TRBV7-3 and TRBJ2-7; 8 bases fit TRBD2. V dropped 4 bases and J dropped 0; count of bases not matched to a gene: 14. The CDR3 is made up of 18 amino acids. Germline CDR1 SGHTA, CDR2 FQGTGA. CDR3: CASSSTPARGVSSYEQYF. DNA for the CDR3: TGTGCCAGCAGCTCTACACCCGCGCGGGGGGTTAGCTCCTACGAGCAGTACTTC.

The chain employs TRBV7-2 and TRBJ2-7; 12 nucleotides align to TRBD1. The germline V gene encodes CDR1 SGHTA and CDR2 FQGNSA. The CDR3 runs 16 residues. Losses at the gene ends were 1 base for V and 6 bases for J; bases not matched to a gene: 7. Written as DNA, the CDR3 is TGTGCCAGCAGCTTAGGGCTTTGGGACAGGGGGCTCGAGCAGTACTTC. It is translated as CASSLGLWDRGLEQYF.

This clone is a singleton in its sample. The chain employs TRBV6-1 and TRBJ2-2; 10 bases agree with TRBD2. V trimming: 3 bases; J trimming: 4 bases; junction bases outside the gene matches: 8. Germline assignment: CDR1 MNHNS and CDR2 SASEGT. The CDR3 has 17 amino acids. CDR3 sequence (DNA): TGTGCCAGCAGTGACCTATTAGCGGGGGGAGGCACCGGGGAGCTGTTTTTT. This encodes CASSDLLAGGGTGELFF.

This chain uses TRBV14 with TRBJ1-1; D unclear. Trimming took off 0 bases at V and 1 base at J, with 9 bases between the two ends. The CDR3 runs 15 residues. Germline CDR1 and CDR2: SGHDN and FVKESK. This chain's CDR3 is CASSQDIGRNTEAFF. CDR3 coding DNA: TGTGCCAGCAGCCAAGATATCGGAAGGAACACTGAAGCTTTCTTT.

The CDR3 DNA reads TGTGCCAGCAGCTTAGGAAGGGGGGCCTACGAGCAGTACTTC. Its translation: CASSLGRGAYEQYF. This chain connects TRBV11-3 to TRBJ2-7; D might be TRBD1 or TRBD2, each matching 6 bases. Germline assignment: CDR1 SGHNT and CDR2 YENEEA. This CDR3 comprises 14 residues. V lost 1 base to trimming and J lost 2 bases, with 9 bases between them.

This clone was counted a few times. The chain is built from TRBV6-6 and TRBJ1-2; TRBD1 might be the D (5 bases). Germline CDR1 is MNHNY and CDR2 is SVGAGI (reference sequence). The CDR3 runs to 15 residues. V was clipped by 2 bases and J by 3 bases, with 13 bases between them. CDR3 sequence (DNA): TGTGCCAGCAGTTACCAGGCAGGGCTCGACTATGGCTACACCTTC. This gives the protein CASSYQAGLDYGYTF.